A selection of T cell receptor beta chains follows, all from one sample in a study of T cells in localized non-small cell lung cancer. The method was immunoSEQ multiplex PCR; TCRdb's version includes in-frame clones alone and lacks a portion of them. The sample shows about 6,400 clones, roughly 86% of them seen only once. The sample was peripheral blood, taken before any cancer treatment. These TCRs come from a male donor older than 55 with stage I lung adenocarcinoma. Both conserved end residues are part of each CDR3. Fields, in order: clone size, V gene, J gene, D gene, CDR3 DNA, CDR3 protein. The D gene is left open where the match is weak. Clone size, where shown, is once, few, many, or a class for clones that have expanded.

size: .; V: TRBV6-6; J: TRBJ2-1; D: TRBD2; DNA: TGTGCCAGCAGTCGGGGACTAGCGGGCCTCGGGAGGTTCTTC; CDR3: CASSRGLAGLGRFF
size: .; V: TRBV5-1; J: TRBJ2-5; D: TRBD1; DNA: TGCGCCAGCAGCTTGGTTGGCGGACAGGGACAAGAGACCCAGTACTTC; CDR3: CASSLVGGQGQETQYF
size: .; V: TRBV5-1; J: TRBJ2-1; D: TRBD1; DNA: TGCGCCAGCAGCTTGGACGGGACAGTCGGGTCTGGAGAGCAGTTCTTC; CDR3: CASSLDGTVGSGEQFF
size: .; V: TRBV6-5; J: TRBJ2-5; D: TRBD2; DNA: TGTGCCAGCAGTTACTCGGGACTAGACGGGGGGACCCAGTACTTC; CDR3: CASSYSGLDGGTQYF
size: .; V: TRBV19; J: TRBJ1-1; D: .; DNA: TGTGCCACCAGAGTTGGGGGGGCGAGGGACACTGAAGCTTTCTTT; CDR3: CATRVGGARDTEAFF
size: .; V: TRBV9; J: TRBJ1-1; D: .; DNA: TGTGCCAGCAGCCCTAGGGGTCTGACCACTGAAGCTTTCTTT; CDR3: CASSPRGLTTEAFF
size: .; V: TRBV5-1; J: TRBJ2-3; D: .; DNA: TGCGCCAGTTCCCGAGATGACGGGAACGGAGATACGCAGTATTTT; CDR3: CASSRDDGNGDTQYF
size: .; V: TRBV7-2; J: TRBJ2-3; D: TRBD2; DNA: TGTGCCAGCAGCCCATCAGCGGGGAGCACAGATACGCAGTATTTT; CDR3: CASSPSAGSTDTQYF
size: .; V: TRBV7-2; J: TRBJ1-1; D: .; DNA: TGTGCCAGCAGCCTCGGGACCCCGGGGGCTTTCTTT; CDR3: CASSLGTPGAFF
size: .; V: TRBV6-1; J: TRBJ2-2; D: .; DNA: TGTGCCAGCATTGGACAGCTGAACACCGGGGAGCTGTTTTTT; CDR3: CASIGQLNTGELFF
size: .; V: TRBV7-9; J: TRBJ2-5; D: TRBD1; DNA: TGTGCCAGCAGTTACGCCGGGACAGGGGGTGAGACCCAGTACTTC; CDR3: CASSYAGTGGETQYF
size: .; V: TRBV11-2; J: TRBJ2-7; D: .; DNA: TGTGCCAGCAGCTTCGGCTCCTCCTACGAGCAGTACTTC; CDR3: CASSFGSSYEQYF
size: .; V: TRBV7-3; J: TRBJ2-2; D: .; DNA: TGTGCCAGCACCATGACGTCGGGCGGGGAGCTGTTTTTT; CDR3: CASTMTSGGELFF
size: .; V: TRBV9; J: TRBJ2-3; D: TRBD2; DNA: TGTGCCAGCAGCTCCTACTGGACTAGCGGGACAGATACGCAGTATTTT; CDR3: CASSSYWTSGTDTQYF
size: .; V: TRBV5-6; J: TRBJ2-4; D: .; DNA: TGTGCCAGCAGCTTCACGGGGGCAAAAAACATTCAGTACTTC; CDR3: CASSFTGAKNIQYF
size: .; V: TRBV19; J: TRBJ2-2; D: TRBD2; DNA: TGTGCCAGTAGTATTACGGGAGGGACGAACACCGGGGAGCTGTTTTTT; CDR3: CASSITGGTNTGELFF
size: .; V: TRBV2; J: TRBJ2-1; D: .; DNA: TGTGCCAGCAGGGACGATTTCCTACTAGCTTATGAGCAGTTCTTC; CDR3: CASRDDFLLAYEQFF
size: .; V: TRBV5-1; J: TRBJ2-7; D: TRBD1; DNA: TGCGCCAGCAGCTTGGACCGGACAGGGCACGAGCAGTACTTC; CDR3: CASSLDRTGHEQYF
size: .; V: TRBV7-2; J: TRBJ2-2; D: .; DNA: TGTGCCAGCAGCCGAATTGGTGGGAACACCGGGGAGCTGTTTTTT; CDR3: CASSRIGGNTGELFF
size: .; V: TRBV6-5; J: TRBJ1-2; D: TRBD1; DNA: TGTGCCAGCAGTTATTTTCAGGGGGACTATGGCTACACCTTC; CDR3: CASSYFQGDYGYTF
size: .; V: TRBV2; J: TRBJ1-2; D: .; DNA: TGTGCCAGCAGTGAAGTAGGCGGTACTAACTATGGCTACACCTTC; CDR3: CASSEVGGTNYGYTF
size: .; V: TRBV5-1; J: TRBJ2-2; D: TRBD2; DNA: TGCGCCAGCAGCTTGGCCGGGACTATCAACACCGGGGAGCTGTTTTTT; CDR3: CASSLAGTINTGELFF
size: .; V: TRBV30; J: TRBJ2-1; D: .; DNA: TGTGCCTCGCAAGCCTTCTACAATGAGCAGTTCTTC; CDR3: CASQAFYNEQFF
size: .; V: TRBV6-1; J: TRBJ2-4; D: .; DNA: TGTGCCAGCAGTGACTTAGCCAAAAACATTCAGTACTTC; CDR3: CASSDLAKNIQYF
size: .; V: TRBV6-5; J: TRBJ1-2; D: .; DNA: TGTGCCAGCAGTAAGACAGCCTGGGACTATGGCTACACCTTC; CDR3: CASSKTAWDYGYTF
size: .; V: TRBV14; J: TRBJ1-2; D: .; DNA: TGTGCCAGCAGCCAAGAATTGTCGGCTGGGGTTGGCTACACCTTC; CDR3: CASSQELSAGVGYTF
size: .; V: TRBV6-1; J: TRBJ2-7; D: TRBD2; DNA: TGTGCCAGCAGTGAGTCGCTAGCGGTTACCTACGAGCAGTACTTC; CDR3: CASSESLAVTYEQYF
size: .; V: TRBV27; J: TRBJ2-7; D: .; DNA: TGTGCCAGCATCGACCCGGCCGGGGGAGGGTACTTC; CDR3: CASIDPAGGGYF
size: .; V: TRBV11-2; J: TRBJ2-2; D: .; DNA: TGTGCCAGCAGCCCGCCGAACACCGGGGAGCTGTTTTTT; CDR3: CASSPPNTGELFF
size: .; V: TRBV6-4; J: TRBJ2-3; D: .; DNA: TGTGCCAGCAGTGACGGGGGGGCCACAGATACGCAGTATTTT; CDR3: CASSDGGATDTQYF
size: .; V: TRBV28; J: TRBJ2-2; D: TRBD2; DNA: TGTGCCAGCAGTTTAGCTAGCGGGACCACCGGGGAGCTGTTTTTT; CDR3: CASSLASGTTGELFF
size: .; V: TRBV29-1; J: TRBJ2-6; D: .; DNA: TGCAGCGTTCGGGACGGATCCTCTGGGGCCAACGTCCTGACTTTC; CDR3: CSVRDGSSGANVLTF
size: .; V: TRBV2; J: TRBJ2-2; D: TRBD2; DNA: TGTGCCAGCGGGGGGACTAGCGGGAGGACCGGGGAGCTGTTTTTT; CDR3: CASGGTSGRTGELFF
size: .; V: TRBV7-9; J: TRBJ2-3; D: .; DNA: TGTGCCAGCAGCCCCCCCCTGAGGGCGGGGGATACGCAGTATTTT; CDR3: CASSPPLRAGDTQYF
size: .; V: TRBV19; J: TRBJ1-5; D: .; DNA: TGTGCCAGTAGTACGGGACGATTCAATCAGCCCCAGCATTTT; CDR3: CASSTGRFNQPQHF
size: .; V: TRBV2; J: TRBJ1-2; D: .; DNA: TGTGCCAGCAGTGAATCCTCAGGGATTGGTGGCTACACCTTC; CDR3: CASSESSGIGGYTF
size: .; V: TRBV10-1; J: TRBJ2-2; D: .; DNA: TGCGCCAGCAGTGGACCGGGACATTTTCACGGGGAGCTGTTTTTT; CDR3: CASSGPGHFHGELFF
size: .; V: TRBV12-5; J: TRBJ2-2; D: .; DNA: TGTGCTAGTGGTTTGGGGGCAGGGTCTACCGGGGAGCTGTTTTTT; CDR3: CASGLGAGSTGELFF
size: .; V: TRBV5-1; J: TRBJ1-4; D: .; DNA: TGCGCCAGCAGACCTAATAGAGCGGCAACGGTAGCAACTAATGAAAAACTGTTTTTT; CDR3: CASRPNRAATVATNEKLFF
size: .; V: TRBV7-2; J: TRBJ2-1; D: .; DNA: TGTGCCAGCAGCTTAGTTACGGGAGCGGGCTCCTACAATGAGCAGTTCTTC; CDR3: CASSLVTGAGSYNEQFF
size: .; V: TRBV29-1; J: TRBJ1-4; D: .; DNA: TGCAGCGTTCAGGGCTTAGCTAATGAAAAACTGTTTTTT; CDR3: CSVQGLANEKLFF
size: .; V: TRBV5-6; J: TRBJ1-4; D: TRBD1; DNA: TGTGCCAGCAGCTCGATAGAGGGGGCGGTATCAAATCTGTTTTTT; CDR3: CASSSIEGAVSNLFF
size: .; V: TRBV4-1; J: TRBJ2-2; D: TRBD1; DNA: TGCGCCAGCAGCCAAGACAGGACAGGGAACACCGGGGAGCTGTTTTTT; CDR3: CASSQDRTGNTGELFF
size: .; V: TRBV5-4; J: TRBJ1-2; D: TRBD1; DNA: TGTGCCAGCAGCCAGCAGGGGGCGCGTGGCTACACCTTC; CDR3: CASSQQGARGYTF
size: .; V: TRBV5-1; J: TRBJ1-4; D: .; DNA: TGCGCCAGCACCATAAGTGAGCCAACTAATGAAAAACTGTTTTTT; CDR3: CASTISEPTNEKLFF
size: .; V: TRBV7-7; J: TRBJ2-1; D: TRBD2; DNA: TGTGCCAGCAGTTCCGGGACTACAAAGGGGCATGAGCAGTTCTTC; CDR3: CASSSGTTKGHEQFF
size: .; V: TRBV5-1; J: TRBJ1-1; D: TRBD1; DNA: TGCGCCAGCAGCACAGGAGGGGGCGCGGTCACTGAAGCTTTCTTT; CDR3: CASSTGGGAVTEAFF
size: .; V: TRBV10-3; J: TRBJ2-7; D: TRBD2; DNA: TGTGCCATCACCAAGACTAGCGGGCCCTCCTACGAGCAGTACTTC; CDR3: CAITKTSGPSYEQYF
size: few; V: TRBV6-5; J: TRBJ2-2; D: TRBD2; DNA: TGTGCCAGCAGTTCGGGACTAGCGACTACCGGGGAGCTGTTTTTT; CDR3: CASSSGLATTGELFF
size: .; V: TRBV4-2; J: TRBJ2-3; D: TRBD2; DNA: TGTGCCAGCAGCCCTCGGACTAGCTCTACAGATACGCAGTATTTT; CDR3: CASSPRTSSTDTQYF